This TCR beta chain was found in a study of T cells of healthy individuals. One entry per CDR3 protein results from TCRdb running MiXCR on the 5' RACE reads. The data show around 63,000 distinct CDR3 sequences, 15% to 20% seen once. Per germline, CDR1 MNHEY and CDR2 SVGEGT. The CDR3 sequence is 13 residues long. V shed 5 bases and J shed 6 bases, with 11 bases lying between them. The rearrangement joins TRBV6-2 or TRBV6-3 to TRBJ2-1; D might be TRBD1 (5 bases). This TCR derives from a human donor in good health. The CDR3 protein is CASSGAPGNEQFF. The CDR3 bases are TGTGCCAGCAGTGGGGCCCCTGGCAATGAGCAGTTCTTC.